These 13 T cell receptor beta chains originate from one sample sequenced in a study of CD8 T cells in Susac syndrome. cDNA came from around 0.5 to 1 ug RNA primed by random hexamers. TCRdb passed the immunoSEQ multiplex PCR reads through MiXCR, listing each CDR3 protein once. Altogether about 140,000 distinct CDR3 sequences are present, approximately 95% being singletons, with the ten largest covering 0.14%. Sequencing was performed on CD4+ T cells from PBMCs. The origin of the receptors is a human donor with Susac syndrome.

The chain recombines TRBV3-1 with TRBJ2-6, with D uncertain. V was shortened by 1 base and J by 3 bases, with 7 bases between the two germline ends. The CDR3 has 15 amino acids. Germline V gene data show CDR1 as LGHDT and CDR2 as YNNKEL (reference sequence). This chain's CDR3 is CASSQVGGGANVLTF. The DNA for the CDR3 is TGTGCCAGCAGCCAAGTCGGCGGTGGGGCCAACGTCCTGACTTTC.

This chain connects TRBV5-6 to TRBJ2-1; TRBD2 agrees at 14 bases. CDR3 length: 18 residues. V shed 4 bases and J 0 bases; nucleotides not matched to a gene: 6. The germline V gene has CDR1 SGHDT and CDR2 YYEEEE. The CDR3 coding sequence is TGTGCCAGCAGCCGACTAGCGGGAGGGCCAGGCTCCTACAATGAGCAGTTCTTC. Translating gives CASSRLAGGPGSYNEQFF.

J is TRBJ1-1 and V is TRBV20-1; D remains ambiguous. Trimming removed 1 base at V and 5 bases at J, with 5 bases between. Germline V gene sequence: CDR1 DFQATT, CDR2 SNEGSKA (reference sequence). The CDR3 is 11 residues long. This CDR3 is CSARGETEAFF. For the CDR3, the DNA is TGCAGTGCTAGAGGGGAGACTGAAGCTTTCTTT.

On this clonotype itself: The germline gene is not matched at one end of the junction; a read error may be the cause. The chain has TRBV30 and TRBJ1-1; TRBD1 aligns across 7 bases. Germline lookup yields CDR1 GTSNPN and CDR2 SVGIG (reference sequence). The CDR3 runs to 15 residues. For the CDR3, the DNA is TGTGCCTGCAACCAGGGAAGACAGGGAAACACTGAAGCTTCCTTT. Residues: CACNQGRQGNTEASF.

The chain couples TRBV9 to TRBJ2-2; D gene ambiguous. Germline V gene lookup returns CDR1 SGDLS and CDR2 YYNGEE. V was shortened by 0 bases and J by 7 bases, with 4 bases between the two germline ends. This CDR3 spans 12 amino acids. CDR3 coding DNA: TGTGCCAGCAGCGTAGGAGGCGGGGAGCTGTTTTTT. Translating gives CASSVGGGELFF.

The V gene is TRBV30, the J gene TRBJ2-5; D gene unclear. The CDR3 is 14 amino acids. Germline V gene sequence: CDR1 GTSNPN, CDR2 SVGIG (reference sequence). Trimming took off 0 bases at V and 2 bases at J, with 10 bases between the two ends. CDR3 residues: CAWSVGAVQETQYF. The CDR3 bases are TGTGCCTGGAGTGTCGGAGCCGTGCAAGAGACCCAGTACTTC.

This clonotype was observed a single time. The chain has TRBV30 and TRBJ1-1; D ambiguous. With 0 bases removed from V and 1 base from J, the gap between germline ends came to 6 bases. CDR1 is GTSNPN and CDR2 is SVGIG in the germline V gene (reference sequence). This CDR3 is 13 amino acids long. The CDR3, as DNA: TGTGCCTGGAGTGTGAGCAGGAACACTGAAGCTTTCTTT. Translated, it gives CAWSVSRNTEAFF.

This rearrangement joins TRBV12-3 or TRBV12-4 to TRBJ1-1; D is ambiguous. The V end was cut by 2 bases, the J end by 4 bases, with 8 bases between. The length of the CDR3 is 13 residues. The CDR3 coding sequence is TGTGCCAGCAGTTTACAGCTACCCACTGAAGCTTTCTTT. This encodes CASSLQLPTEAFF.

The CDR3 here is CASKADREIGGYTF. The CDR3 DNA reads TGTGCCAGCAAAGCGGACAGGGAAATTGGCGGCTACACCTTC. J is TRBJ1-2 and V is TRBV6-5; 8 bases match TRBD1. This CDR3 contains 14 residues. The junction had 12 bases not matched to a gene; V was cut back by 7 bases and J by 8 bases. Germline V lookup: CDR1 MNHEY, CDR2 SVGAGI.

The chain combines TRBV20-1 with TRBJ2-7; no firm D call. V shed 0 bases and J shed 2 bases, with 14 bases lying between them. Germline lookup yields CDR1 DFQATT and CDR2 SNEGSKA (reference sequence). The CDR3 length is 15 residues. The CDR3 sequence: CSARDDARPPYEQYF. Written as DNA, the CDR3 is TGCAGTGCTAGAGACGACGCCCGACCGCCCTACGAGCAGTACTTC.

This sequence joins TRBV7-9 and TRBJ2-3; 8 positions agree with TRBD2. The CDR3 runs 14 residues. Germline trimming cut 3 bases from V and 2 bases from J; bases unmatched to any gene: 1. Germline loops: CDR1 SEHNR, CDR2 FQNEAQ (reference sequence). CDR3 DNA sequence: TGTGCCAGCAGCTTTAGCGGGGCCACAGATACGCAGTATTTT. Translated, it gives CASSFSGATDTQYF.

CDR3 nucleotide sequence: TGTGCCACCAGCTTCGGGTCGGGAACTGAAGCTTTCTTT. Its translation: CATSFGSGTEAFF. The chain employs TRBV15 and TRBJ1-1; D uncertain. The CDR3 covers 13 residues. Germline CDR1 LNHNV, CDR2 YYDKDF (reference sequence). Trimming cost V 5 bases and J 5 bases, with 12 bases left between them.

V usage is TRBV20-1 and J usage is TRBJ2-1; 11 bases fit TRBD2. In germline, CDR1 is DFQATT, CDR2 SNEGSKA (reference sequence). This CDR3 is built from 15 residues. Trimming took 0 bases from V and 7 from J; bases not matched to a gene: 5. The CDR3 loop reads CSARELAGDGNEQFF. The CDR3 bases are TGCAGTGCTAGAGAACTAGCGGGAGATGGGAATGAGCAGTTCTTC.